The 32 T cell receptor beta chains presented below share a single source sample, sequenced in a study of cytomegalovirus exposure and HLA in healthy donors (dated by TCRdb to about 2017). The method behind the library was the immunoSEQ multiplex PCR assay. For the multiplex PCR, a mixture combining 60 forward primers for TCR Vbeta segments and 13 reverse primers for TCR Jbeta segments was used. TCRdb took this table from immuneACCESS and kept in-frame rearrangements with V and J called. Such tables lack part of the clones; where checked against another copy, unresolved V genes explain under half of the gap, and the rest is unexplained. The sample has about 80,000 clones on record, over 70% of them singletons. The ten biggest clones cover roughly 25% of the sample. The source material was PBMCs. These receptor sequences come from a woman aged 50 to 60 in good health and CMV-seropositive.

This clone was counted a few times. The chain links TRBV25-1 to TRBJ1-1, with D possibly being TRBD1 (6 bases). V was pared by 10 bases and J by 7 bases, with 13 bases between. In germline, CDR1 is MGHDK, CDR2 SYGVNS. The CDR3 extends over 11 amino acids. The DNA for the CDR3 is TGTGCCACCCAGGGGCGGCTTGAAGCTTTCTTT. This codes for CATQGRLEAFF.

This chain links TRBV6-5 with TRBJ2-1; D is possibly TRBD2 (6 bases). CDR1 and CDR2 from the germline V gene are MNHEY and SVGAGI. The CDR3 has 15 residues. Trimming stripped 0 bases from V and 6 bases from J, with 12 bases between. The chain's CDR3 is CASSYSEEGSNEQFF. The CDR3 nucleotides read TGTGCCAGCAGTTACTCCGAGGAGGGTAGCAATGAGCAGTTCTTC.

The chain carries TRBV19 and TRBJ1-2; TRBD1 matches 9 bases. Germline V CDR1 and CDR2: LNHDA, SQIVND (reference sequence). The CDR3 is 14 residues long. After removal of 3 bases from V and 3 bases from J, the junction contained 2 bases not matched to a gene. CDR3 in DNA: TGTGCCAGTAGTATTTGGACAGGGGACTATGGCTACACCTTC. Its protein product is CASSIWTGDYGYTF.

The chain combines TRBV29-1 with TRBJ2-7; possible D gene TRBD2, 7 bases. V was shortened by 0 bases and J by 2 bases, with 17 bases between the two germline ends. This CDR3 is 16 amino acids long. Germline V gene data show CDR1 as SQVTM and CDR2 as ANQGSEA. CDR3 protein: CSVEEVGGGLPYEQYF. The CDR3 bases are TGCAGCGTTGAAGAGGTGGGGGGGGGCCTACCCTACGAGCAGTACTTC.

This clone occurred once. The J gene is TRBJ2-1, the V gene TRBV5-1; 10 bases map to TRBD2. The germline gives CDR1 SGHRS, CDR2 YFSETQ. The CDR3 sequence is 16 residues long. V was clipped by 0 bases and J by 8 bases; unmatched bases: 8. The CDR3 is CASSLASLGLADEQFF. DNA of the CDR3: TGCGCCAGCAGCTTGGCCTCGCTCGGACTAGCGGATGAGCAGTTCTTC.

V is TRBV7-9 and J is TRBJ1-3; the D gene is possibly TRBD1 (5 bases). The CDR3 totals 15 residues. Germline CDR1 SEHNR, CDR2 FQNEAQ (reference sequence). The V end was cut by 8 bases, the J end by 3 bases, with 17 bases between. CDR3: CASSPGTLNGNTIYF. The DNA of the CDR3 is TGTGCCAGCTCGCCCGGGACTCTAAATGGAAACACCATATATTTT.

The rearrangement joins TRBV2 to TRBJ1-2; 8 bases are a match to TRBD1. Germline values: CDR1 SNHLY, CDR2 FYNNEI. The CDR3 runs to 14 residues. With V trimmed by 5 bases and J by 4 bases, 6 bases remained unmatched. The CDR3 DNA reads TGTGCCAGCAGTTTGACAGGGGAAGGCTATGGCTACACCTTC. Residues: CASSLTGEGYGYTF. The full variable domain, with the rest looked up from reference TRBV2 and TRBJ1-2, is EPEVTQTPSHQVTQMGQEVILRCVPISNHLYFYWYRQILGQKVEFLVSFYNNEISEKSEIFDDQFSVERPDGSNFTLKIRSTKLEDSAMYFCASSLTGEGYGYTFGSGTRLTVV.

This CDR3 reads CASILSGGAPYEQYF. The CDR3 nucleotides are TGTGCCAGCATCCTAAGCGGGGGCGCGCCCTACGAGCAGTACTTC. The chain joins TRBV6-1 to TRBJ2-7; TRBD2 agrees at 8 bases. The germline gives CDR1 MNHNS, CDR2 SASEGT. CDR3 length equals 15 residues. Trimming took 7 bases from V and 2 from J; bases not matched to a gene: 10.

This clone was seen a handful of times. This chain joins TRBV6-1 and TRBJ1-1; TRBD1 agrees at 8 bases. CDR1 is MNHNS and CDR2 is SASEGT in the germline V gene. V dropped 6 bases and J dropped 3; count of bases not matched to a gene: 3. The CDR3 sequence is 13 residues long. CDR3 bases: TGTGCCAGCAGCCCGACAGGGGACACTGAAGCTTTCTTT. Translated: CASSPTGDTEAFF.

The genes are TRBV18 and TRBJ2-3; 7 bases map to TRBD1. The CDR3 covers 14 residues. Germline V gene lookup returns CDR1 KGHSH and CDR2 LQKENI. Trimming cost V 2 bases and J 8 bases; bases outside gene matches: 7. In DNA form, the CDR3 reads TGTGCCAGCTCACCAGAGACAGGGATGGCTACGCAGTATTTT. It translates to CASSPETGMATQYF.

CDR3 in amino acids: CASSVGGGVRSEAFF. The CDR3 bases are TGTGCCAGCAGCGTAGGAGGGGGGGTGAGGTCTGAAGCTTTCTTT. The rearrangement uses TRBV9 and TRBJ1-1; a possible D gene is TRBD1 (6 bases). This CDR3 region has 15 residues. CDR1 and CDR2 (germline): SGDLS, YYNGEE. V gave up 0 bases and J gave up 6 bases, with 15 bases separating them.

A remark on this clone: Likely a read error: the CDR3 ends without its conserved phenylalanine or tryptophan. CDR3 DNA sequence: TGTGCCTGGAGTGTATTGGCGTATCGGAGAGGGAACACTGAAGCTTTCGTT. This encodes CAWSVLAYRRGNTEAFV. J is TRBJ1-1 and V is TRBV30; D unresolved. V lost 0 bases and J 1 base, leaving 18 bases between the germline ends. Germline V gives CDR1 GTSNPN, CDR2 SVGIG (reference sequence). The CDR3 contains 17 residues.

The gene calls are TRBV4-1 and TRBJ2-1, with 9 bases fitting TRBD2. CDR3 size: 16 residues. Germline V gene lookup returns CDR1 MGHRA and CDR2 YSYEKL. The V segment lost 4 bases and the J segment 7 bases; nucleotides outside the gene matches: 11. The CDR3 here is CASSPLPGLAWNEQFF. CDR3 DNA: TGCGCCAGCAGCCCTCTTCCGGGACTAGCTTGGAATGAGCAGTTCTTC.

There are a few counts of this clone. The V and J genes are TRBV6-1 and TRBJ2-3; D might be TRBD1 (5 bases). There are 12 residues in the CDR3. V was cut by 6 bases and J by 6 bases, with 10 bases left in between. Per germline, CDR1 MNHNS and CDR2 SASEGT. CDR3 nucleotide sequence: TGTGCCAGCAGGGGGCCCGGGGATACGCAGTATTTT. It translates to CASRGPGDTQYF.

This chain links TRBV11-3 with TRBJ2-3, with 11 bases identical to TRBD2. Looked up from germline, CDR1 is SGHNT and CDR2 is YENEEA. V was clipped by 3 bases and J by 6 bases; unmatched bases: 8. The CDR3 is 16 amino acids. This CDR3 reads CASSFGSSGRSDTQYF. The CDR3 region has the DNA TGTGCCAGCAGCTTCGGGTCTAGCGGGAGGAGCGATACGCAGTATTTT.

The chain has TRBV30 and TRBJ1-1, with 7 bases lining up with TRBD1. CDR1 and CDR2 from the germline V gene are GTSNPN and SVGIG (reference sequence). Trimming took 2 bases from V and 6 from J; bases not matched to a gene: 6. The CDR3 is 13 amino acids. The CDR3 DNA follows: TGTGCCTGGAGTAAGACAGGGTGGCCTGAAGCTTTCTTT. Amino acid sequence: CAWSKTGWPEAFF.

The chain recombines TRBV6-5 with TRBJ1-5, with a tentative D call TRBD1 (5 bases). Germline assignment: CDR1 MNHEY and CDR2 SVGAGI. Trimming removed 6 bases from V and 3 bases from J, with 12 bases in between. The CDR3 runs 14 residues. The CDR3 coding sequence is TGTGCCAGCAGCCCACGACAGTACAATCAGCCCCAGCATTTT. This codes for CASSPRQYNQPQHF.

The chain carries TRBV18 and TRBJ2-2; TRBD1 agrees at 8 bases. This CDR3 region has 15 residues. In germline, CDR1 is KGHSH, CDR2 LQKENI. V dropped 4 bases and J dropped 4; count of bases not matched to a gene: 5. CDR3 sequence (DNA): TGTGCCAGCTCACTGGACAGGGTAGGCACCGGGGAGCTGTTTTTT. This encodes CASSLDRVGTGELFF.

The gene calls are TRBV5-1 and TRBJ2-1; D ambiguous. Trimming took 4 bases from V and 0 from J, leaving 11 bases between them. Germline-derived CDR1 and CDR2 are SGHRS and YFSETQ. The CDR3 contains 15 residues. This CDR3 is CASSPTTSSYNEQFF. CDR3 nucleotide sequence: TGCGCCAGCAGCCCCACTACAAGCTCCTACAATGAGCAGTTCTTC.

This clone was observed a single time. The CDR3 protein is CASSGLAGSQETQYF. The CDR3 coding sequence is TGTGCCAGTAGCGGACTAGCGGGGTCCCAAGAGACCCAGTACTTC. The chain uses TRBV19 and TRBJ2-5; 12 bases match TRBD2. In germline, CDR1 is LNHDA, CDR2 SQIVND (reference sequence). Trimming took 6 bases from V and 1 from J; bases not matched to a gene: 3. CDR3 length: 15 residues.

The chain couples TRBV2 to TRBJ2-5, with D perhaps TRBD2 (5 bases). The DNA end is a closer match to TRBJ2-7, so the J assignment may be wrong. CDR3 length: 12 amino acids. Germline CDR1 reads SNHLY; CDR2 reads FYNNEI. The CDR3 loop is CASKPAAYEQYF. The CDR3 DNA follows: TGTGCCAGCAAGCCAGCGGCCTACGAGCAGTACTTC.

The J gene is TRBJ2-1, the V gene TRBV7-3; 7 nucleotides agree with TRBD2. J lost 7 bases, V lost 0 bases, and 9 bases had no gene match. Germline loops: CDR1 SGHTA, CDR2 FQGTGA. The CDR3 covers 16 residues. CDR3 in amino acids: CASSLTKRGGVNEQFF. The CDR3 DNA sequence: TGTGCCAGCAGCTTAACGAAGCGGGGAGGGGTGAATGAGCAGTTCTTC.

The chain combines TRBV11-2 with TRBJ2-1; 10 nucleotides align to TRBD2. In germline, CDR1 is SGHAT, CDR2 FQNNGV. V shed 1 base, J shed 2 bases, and the junction held 2 bases outside the gene matches. CDR3 length: 16 residues. The CDR3: CASSLGLAGPYNEQFF. CDR3 coding DNA: TGTGCCAGCAGCTTAGGACTAGCGGGTCCCTACAATGAGCAGTTCTTC.

On this clone itself: One end of the junction fails to match germline, which may point to a read error. The chain has TRBV7-9 and TRBJ1-4, with D perhaps matching TRBD1 (5 bases). The CDR3 is 18 residues long. In germline, CDR1 is SEHNR, CDR2 FQNEAQ (reference sequence). CDR3 DNA sequence: TGTTCCAGCAGCCTTCTCGGGGGTCCCAGTGGCGGAGGGGAAAAACTGTTTTTT. Translated, it gives CSSSLLGGPSGGGEKLFF.

V usage is TRBV2 and J usage is TRBJ1-5; the D gene is possibly TRBD1 (5 bases). CDR1 SNHLY and CDR2 FYNNEI come from the germline V gene. V lost 5 bases and J 0 bases, leaving 8 bases between the germline ends. This CDR3 contains 14 residues. CDR3 sequence (DNA): TGTGCCAGCAGTTGGACAAGTAGCAATCAGCCCCAGCATTTT. Translation gives CASSWTSSNQPQHF.

This clone was detected only once. The rearrangement links TRBV15 to TRBJ2-4; 14 bases are shared with TRBD2. Unmatched junction bases numbered 15, after V lost 3 bases and J lost 2 bases. The CDR3 runs to 21 residues. In germline, CDR1 is LNHNV, CDR2 YYDKDF (reference sequence). CDR3 region: CATSRVTSGGAVSTTKNIQYF. CDR3 in DNA: TGTGCCACCAGCAGGGTGACTAGCGGGGGGGCGGTTTCAACGACCAAAAACATTCAGTACTTC.

The chain has TRBV2 and TRBJ2-5, with D unresolved. V was pared by 1 base and J by 4 bases, with 7 bases between. This CDR3 has 13 amino acids. The V gene's germline CDR1 is SNHLY and CDR2 FYNNEI. The DNA for the CDR3 is TGTGCCAGCAGTGAAGTGGAGTCAGAGACCCAGTACTTC. Translation: CASSEVESETQYF.

V is TRBV7-9 and J is TRBJ2-1, with D maybe TRBD2 (6 bases). Germline lookup yields CDR1 SEHNR and CDR2 FQNEAQ (reference sequence). The CDR3 length is 14 residues. V lost 5 bases and J 9 bases, leaving 17 bases between the germline ends. The CDR3 sequence: CASSARLGGREQFF. In DNA, the CDR3 is TGTGCCAGCAGCGCCCGATTGGGGGGTCGTGAGCAGTTCTTC.

The rearrangement uses TRBV6-4 and TRBJ2-3; perhaps TRBD1 as D (6 bases). CDR1 is MRHNA and CDR2 is SNTAGT in the germline V gene. Trimming pared 5 bases from V and 2 bases from J, leaving 8 bases between. The CDR3 covers 13 residues. CDR3 sequence (DNA): TGTGCCAGCAGTAACAGGGTCACAGATACGCAGTATTTT. Translation gives CASSNRVTDTQYF.

This chain joins TRBV5-1 and TRBJ2-5; unclear D gene. This CDR3 is built from 11 residues. Per the germline V gene, CDR1 is SGHRS and CDR2 is YFSETQ. Trimming stripped 2 bases from V and 5 bases from J, with 4 bases between. In DNA form, the CDR3 reads TGCGCCAGCAGCTTTGAGGAGACCCAGTACTTC. Amino acid sequence: CASSFEETQYF.

This clone was seen only once. The CDR3 nucleotides are TGTGCCAGCAGTGAAGTTCAGGGGGCCCTCAATCAGCCCCAGCATTTT. Amino acid sequence: CASSEVQGALNQPQHF. The V call is TRBV6-1, the J call TRBJ1-5; 8 bases are a match to TRBD1. Germline V CDR1 and CDR2: MNHNS, SASEGT. CDR3 size: 16 residues. J lost 3 bases, V lost 1 base, and 5 bases had no gene match.

The genes are TRBV7-9 and TRBJ2-2; the match to TRBD2 covers 8 bases. This CDR3 has 16 amino acids. The trim removed 5 bases at V and 1 base at J, leaving 6 bases unmatched. Germline V gives CDR1 SEHNR, CDR2 FQNEAQ (reference sequence). The CDR3 loop is CASSTPLAGNTGELFF. Here the CDR3 DNA reads TGTGCCAGCAGCACACCCCTAGCGGGGAACACCGGGGAGCTGTTTTTT.